This T cell receptor beta chain originates from a study of cytomegalovirus exposure and HLA in healthy donors (dated by TCRdb to 2016 to 2017). About the investigation overall: An earlier analysis of 587 of the donors reported over 250 Gb of sequence data and 100 million to 120 million unique TCR beta sequences obtained from some 170 million T cells. An early release that covered about 640 HLA-typed donors contained about 300 gigabases of sequencing data and tens of millions of unique TCR sequences. Of the roughly 430 genotyped donors, approximately 82% fell in the genetic ancestry cluster associated with self-reported Caucasian donors. The aim of the study was to test whether cataloging public T cell receptors could identify signatures of past pathogen exposure. Using immunosequencing, the study profiled T cell repertoires from about 610 subjects and related those repertoires to cytomegalovirus serostatus. In addition to the first cohort of 650 to 800 subjects, a separate validation cohort of 120 different subjects was used. The study combined high-throughput TCR immunosequencing, statistical association of individual TCRs with disease status, and machine learning to predict cytomegalovirus infection status. In a later analysis, previously published TCR beta repertoires from 550 to 750 donors were re-analyzed and high-resolution HLA genotyping was added so that TCR occurrence patterns could be studied. Rather than drawing on any new phenotypic data, the later analysis identified candidate immune exposures from TCR beta sequences and the way those sequences occurred across donors. To decide whether each TCR beta V gene segment behaved as functional or pseudogenic, an earlier analysis of nearly 600 of the donors relied on high-throughput TCR beta sequencing. Alongside the repertoire data, information on donor age, sex, ethnicity and CMV serostatus was compiled. Genome-wide SNP genotypes for about three fifths of the roughly 670 donors were used in a later genetic analysis, which treated that subset as a discovery cohort. Every repertoire in the discovery cohort had been generated on one and the same sequencing platform. Both class I and class II loci were covered by HLA typing, at four-digit resolution. Typing coverage differed by locus: A, B, C, DRB1 and DQB1 were typed in roughly 620-630 donors, DQA1 in about 510, DPA1 in 600 to 610, and DPB1 in roughly 450. Because of strong linkage in the cohort, roughly five DR-DQ haplotypes were treated as single units for association and clustering. On average, over 200,000 unique TCR beta nucleotide sequences were sequenced per donor among some 430 genotyped donors of the cohort, with about 19% of those sequences being non-productive. General conclusions and limits of the study: In a later analysis, some 17,000 TCR beta sequences were associated with specific HLA alleles at a false discovery rate of 0.05. CMV serostatus was the only immune exposure information available for the cohort. Because counts were too low, about 15 rarely observed V segments, including chromosome 9 orphons, were left out of the earlier analysis of approximately 500 of the donors. According to a later analysis, most CMV-associated TCR beta chains appeared to be HLA-restricted, and the HLA associations seemed to be driven largely by CMV exposure. Most TCR sequences were observed very rarely across donors, whereas some public TCRs were present in many individuals. When HLA alleles, especially DR and DQ, strongly co-occurred, TCR associations were difficult to assign to individual alleles. A later genetic analysis reported fewer N-insertions in productive TCRs among donors in an Asian-associated ancestry cluster than the roughly 690-donor mean. In this cohort, only TCR beta chains were sequenced, and detectable features were limited by the absence of alpha or paired-chain data. In a later genetic analysis, a missense DCLRE1C variant was associated with V-gene and J-gene trimming of TCR beta chains, and the association was replicated in an independent cohort. Presence/absence analyses assumed roughly uniform sequencing depth across donors, an assumption that may not hold. A further reported finding was that TCR beta sequences accurately predicted the HLA-A and HLA-B alleles for most subjects in the first cohort. In a later analysis, TCR association rates were found to vary across HLA loci, with the most associated TCRs seen for DRB1 alleles and the fewest for HLA-C alleles. Several of the top co-occurrence clusters appeared to be linked to parvovirus B19, influenza, CMV and Epstein-Barr virus, according to a later analysis. The 87-base-pair reads could not distinguish some IMGT-functional V segments, including TRBV6-2 and TRBV6-3, so those segments were excluded. The study listed 164 TCR beta chains as associated with cytomegalovirus. In both the original and validation cohorts, the classifier was reported to diagnose cytomegalovirus status with high specificity and sensitivity. A group of highly shared sequence variants was considered likely to be a technical artifact of the sequencing pipeline. Correlated functional status among segregating V segments might be attributable to linkage disequilibrium, but an unknown experimental factor could not be ruled out. In vitro tests confirmed that a few of the cytomegalovirus-associated TCR beta chains recognize cytomegalovirus antigens. In a later analysis, HLA-associated TCR beta chains were found to be more clonally expanded and to have lower generation probabilities than equally common non-associated chains. Broadly in line with IMGT annotations, most TCR beta V segments showed up in productive rearrangements about 87% or about 30% of the time in an earlier analysis of around 550 of the donors. The authors suggested that the approach could potentially be extended to other disease states and immunological phenotypes. Because some donors lacked HLA typing at each locus, the association tests relied only on the typed subset.

The cohort comprised several hundred healthy bone marrow donors. At the time of sampling, all cohort members were nominally healthy, though unrecorded immune exposures were likely present. The donor tested CMV seronegative, placing the donor among the 300 to 400 seronegative members of the cohort. A peripheral blood sample was collected from each donor, and TCR beta sequencing was performed on peripheral blood mononuclear cells. Genomic DNA extraction from the blood cell samples was performed with the Qiagen DNeasy Blood Extraction Kit. The CDR3 contains 14 residues, cysteine and phenylalanine counted. Only the CDR3 part of the read is kept: 42 bases, read in frame from the first base. From a lookup of the germline V gene, CDR1 and CDR2 are SGHRS and YFSETQ. V is pruned by 0 bases and J by 8 bases, leaving 6 bases of the junction without a gene match. The library was made by the immunoSEQ multiplex PCR assay. For the multiplex PCR, a mixture combining 60 forward primers for TCR Vbeta segments and 13 reverse primers for TCR Jbeta segments was used. The CDR3 region of rearranged TCR beta genes was amplified from genomic DNA by a multiplex PCR assay. Amplified TCR beta libraries were sequenced as 87-base-pair reads on the Illumina HiSeq System. Turning to the authors' computational methods: A later analysis tallied 75 million to 95 million unique TCR beta chains across the 610 or so repertoires, and some 10 million of those chains were shared by two or more donors. Raw reads were error-corrected and collapsed into unique sequences with a nearest-neighbor algorithm that merged closely related sequences to remove PCR and sequencing errors. Alignment of CDR3 sequences to IMGT reference sequences was used to assign V, D and J gene segments. Each retained sequence needed at least a six-nucleotide match to both a V gene segment and a J gene segment. A rearrangement was called productive if the CDR3 had no stop codons and remained in frame with V and J, and every other rearrangement was called non-productive. CDR3 was defined according to IMGT convention as the region running from the second conserved V-encoded cysteine to the conserved J-encoded phenylalanine. The earlier analysis of some 580 of the donors excluded any sequence lacking an unambiguous match to a single V gene segment. In an earlier analysis of around 590 of the donors, a V segment was called functional when productive rearrangements were above 56.7%, and segregating when the standard deviation between donors exceeded 5%. To diagnose cytomegalovirus status from the catalog of TCR beta chain sequences, a statistical classification framework was built. V and J gene assignment, in a later analysis, came from comparing TCR nucleotide sequences with IMGT/GENE-DB human TR gene sequences. In a later analysis, CDR3 sequences and most-parsimonious VDJ recombination scenarios were assigned using the TCRdist pipeline. In a later analysis, each TCR beta chain was defined by its CDR3 amino acid sequence together with its V-gene family, and reads without a unique V-gene family were excluded. In a later analysis, a few hundred highly shared, low-generation-probability nucleotide sequences were removed to address suspected cross-contamination and a sequencing artifact. For each public chain, a later analysis derived a clonal expansion index from normalized ranks of inferred template counts within each repertoire. In a later analysis, generation probabilities were computed with a VDJ recombination model fitted to out-of-frame rearrangements, and the resulting probabilities were checked against IGoR. A later analysis scored TCR-TCR, TCR-HLA and TCR-CMV co-occurrence with hypergeometric tests, applying a repertoire-size bias correction to TCR pairs. False discovery rates were estimated in a later analysis by permuting HLA or CMV assignments 20 times. A later analysis grouped co-occurring TCRs with DBSCAN, adding TCRdist sequence similarity when clustering within HLA-allele-positive subsets. Repertoires with fewer than 30,000 or more than 120,000 public chains, plus five repertoires with anomalous nucleotide sharing, were excluded from co-occurrence clustering. The table comes from immuneACCESS by way of TCRdb, which keeps in-frame sequences with V and J called. Part of the clones is missing from these tables; in studies checked, under half for an unresolved V gene and the rest for unknown reasons. The DNA gave D and trimming, while V, J and clone size come from that table. Here the sample has around 120,000 clones; around 80% occur a single time. Of the sample, approximately 1.7% falls within the top ten clones.

In this sample, this clone turned up a few times. Its recognized antigen is unknown. Per-base quality was not reported, and no clone a single base away is much larger than it. The sequence joins TRBV5-1 to TRBJ1-2; a stretch of 8 junction bases matches TRBD1. This sequence originates from a middle-aged woman in good health and CMV-seronegative. What was sequenced was PBMCs. This receptor carries the CDR3 CASSLAGQGEGYTF. The DNA is as follows: TGCGCCAGCAGCTTGGCCGGACAGGGAGAAGGCTACACCTTC.